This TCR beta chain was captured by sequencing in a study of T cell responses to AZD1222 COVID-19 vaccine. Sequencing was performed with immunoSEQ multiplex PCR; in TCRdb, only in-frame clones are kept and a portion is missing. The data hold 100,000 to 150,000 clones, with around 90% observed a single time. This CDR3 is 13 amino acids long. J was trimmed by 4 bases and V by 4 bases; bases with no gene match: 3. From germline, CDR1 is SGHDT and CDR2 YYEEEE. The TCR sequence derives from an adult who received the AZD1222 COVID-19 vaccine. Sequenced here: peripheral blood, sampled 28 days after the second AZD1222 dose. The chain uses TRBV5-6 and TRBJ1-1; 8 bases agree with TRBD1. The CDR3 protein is CASSRGQGTEAFF. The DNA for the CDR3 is TGTGCCAGCAGCCGTGGACAGGGCACTGAAGCTTTCTTT.